One sample yielded the 17 T cell receptor beta chains listed below, sequenced in a study of cytomegalovirus exposure and HLA in healthy donors. Vbeta (60) and Jbeta (13) primers were used in the PCR. The method was immunoSEQ multiplex PCR; TCRdb's version includes in-frame clones alone and lacks a portion of them. Here the sample spans fewer than 130,000 clones, approximately 79% being singletons. The sequenced material came from PBMCs. The receptors derive from a woman aged 40 to 50 in good health and CMV-seronegative.

This clone was observed a few times. The V and J genes are TRBV7-7 and TRBJ2-5; tentative D call: TRBD2 (5 bases). The J call may be faulty, since TRBJ2-7 better matches the DNA end. The CDR3 contains 15 residues. Germline V gives CDR1 SSHAT, CDR2 FNYEAQ (reference sequence). CDR3 coding DNA: TGTGCCAGCAGCTTAGCGGACGGGCGGGCGTACGAGCAGTACTTC. Translation gives CASSLADGRAYEQYF.

The CDR3 nucleotides are TGTGCCAGCAGCTTAGGGGACAGGGTCGGTGGCTACACCTTC. Translating it yields CASSLGDRVGGYTF. The chain combines TRBV5-6 with TRBJ1-2; 9 bases line up with TRBD1. CDR1 and CDR2 (germline): SGHDT, YYEEEE. This CDR3 is built from 14 residues. V shed 2 bases and J 7 bases; nucleotides not matched to a gene: 6. Filled out from reference TRBV5-6 and TRBJ1-2, the complete variable domain reads DAGVTQSPTHLIKTRGQQVTLRCSPKSGHDTVSWYQQALGQGPQFIFQYYEEEERQRGNFPDRFSGHQFPNYSSELNVNALLLGDSALYLCASSLGDRVGGYTFGSGTRLTVV.

The chain carries TRBV7-2 and TRBJ1-1; D might be TRBD1 (5 bases). The CDR3 totals 12 residues. Germline CDR1 and CDR2: SGHTA and FQGNSA. V lost 4 bases and J 10 bases, leaving 13 bases between the germline ends. The CDR3 DNA reads TGTGCCAGCAGCTCACAGGACACGGGAGCTTTCTTT. Translated: CASSSQDTGAFF.

The rearrangement uses TRBV2 and TRBJ2-7; 8 positions agree with TRBD1. V shed 6 bases, J shed 4 bases, and the junction held 8 bases outside the gene matches. The CDR3 spans 14 residues. Germline assignment: CDR1 SNHLY and CDR2 FYNNEI. The CDR3 spells CASRGQVVGYEQYF. The CDR3 nucleotides read TGTGCCAGCAGGGGACAGGTGGTGGGTTACGAGCAGTACTTC.

This clone was counted only a few times. The chain combines TRBV10-3 with TRBJ1-4; 7 positions agree with TRBD1. This CDR3 comprises 15 residues. CDR1 ENHRY and CDR2 SYGVKD come from the germline V gene. V shed 6 bases and J 2 bases; nucleotides not matched to a gene: 6. In nucleotides, the CDR3 is TGTGCCATCAGGGAGGGACAGAATACTAATGAAAAACTGTTTTTT. As protein: CAIREGQNTNEKLFF.

This chain joins TRBV7-2 and TRBJ1-4; no definite D call. Trimming removed 5 bases from V and 5 bases from J, with 15 bases in between. Germline values: CDR1 SGHTA, CDR2 FQGNSA. This CDR3 is 15 amino acids long. The CDR3 DNA is TGTGCCAGCAGCCCGACGAACAGTCCGAATGAAAAACTGTTTTTT. Residues: CASSPTNSPNEKLFF.

The V gene is TRBV28, the J gene TRBJ2-7; 7 bases match TRBD1. Germline V CDR1 and CDR2: MDHEN, SYDVKM. V dropped 6 bases and J dropped 3; count of bases not matched to a gene: 14. The CDR3 runs to 16 residues. CDR3 coding DNA: TGTGCCAGCAGCACCAACCCGGGGACAGCCCTCTACGAGCAGTACTTC. Translated, it gives CASSTNPGTALYEQYF.

The rearrangement joins TRBV19 to TRBJ2-5; TRBD1 matches 9 bases. With the DNA end fitting TRBJ2-7 better, the J assignment may be wrong. Per the germline V gene, CDR1 is LNHDA and CDR2 is SQIVND (reference sequence). The CDR3 contains 14 residues. CDR3 in DNA: TGTGCCAGTAGTACAACCGGGACAGGGAACGAGCAGTACTTC. The encoded protein is CASSTTGTGNEQYF.

This chain connects TRBV20-1 to TRBJ2-7; D is unresolved. The CDR3 has 10 amino acids. Between the trimmed V and J ends, which lost 6 bases and 7 bases, there was a span of 10 bases. From germline, CDR1 is DFQATT and CDR2 SNEGSKA (reference sequence). CDR3 in DNA: TGCAGTGCCGTCTCCCGGGAGCAGTACTTC. This encodes CSAVSREQYF.

The V gene is TRBV28, the J gene TRBJ2-7; D ambiguous. Deletions cut 4 bases from V and 7 bases from J, with 5 bases between. The CDR3 runs to 10 residues. Germline V CDR1 and CDR2: MDHEN, SYDVKM. This chain's CDR3 is CASSSREQYF. The CDR3 DNA follows: TGTGCCAGCAGTTCCCGGGAGCAGTACTTC.

The chain carries TRBV7-9 and TRBJ2-7; unclear D gene. Between the trimmed V and J ends, which lost 3 bases and 0 bases, there was a span of 9 bases. The CDR3 consists of 14 residues. Per germline, CDR1 SEHNR and CDR2 FQNEAQ (reference sequence). CDR3 bases: TGTGCCAGCAGCTTGGGCACCTACTCCTACGAGCAGTACTTC. Translation: CASSLGTYSYEQYF.

The chain joins TRBV29-1 to TRBJ1-1; no reliable D call. This CDR3 is 12 amino acids long. V was clipped by 4 bases and J by 5 bases, with 11 bases between them. The germline CDR1 and CDR2 sequences are SQVTM and ANQGSEA. The CDR3 region has the DNA TGCAGCGTTGGAGGCTTGGGTACTGAAGCTTTCTTT. As protein: CSVGGLGTEAFF. The variable domain in full, with the rest retrieved from reference TRBV29-1 and TRBJ1-1, is SAVISQKPSRDICQRGTSLTIQCQVDSQVTMMFWYRQQPGQSLTLIATANQGSEATYESGFVIDKFPISRPNLTFSTLTVSNMSPEDSSIYLCSVGGLGTEAFFGQGTRLTVV.

The rearrangement links TRBV10-3 to TRBJ2-1; TRBD1 might be the D (5 bases). The CDR3 is 16 amino acids. Germline assignment: CDR1 ENHRY and CDR2 SYGVKD. The ends were cut back, 3 bases at V and 9 bases at J, with 21 bases in the middle. Here the CDR3 reads CAISDAFLGDHGEQFF. In DNA form, the CDR3 reads TGTGCCATCAGTGACGCGTTCCTAGGGGATCACGGTGAGCAGTTCTTC.

The chain joins TRBV27 to TRBJ2-7, with 7 bases fitting TRBD2. The CDR3 covers 16 residues. J was trimmed by 3 bases and V by 5 bases; bases with no gene match: 13. CDR1 and CDR2 (germline): MNHEY, SMNVEV (reference sequence). CDR3: CASSTSPGRVRYEQYF. The DNA of the CDR3 is TGTGCCAGCAGTACGTCCCCAGGGAGGGTGCGCTACGAGCAGTACTTC.

The CDR3 nucleotides are TGTGCCAGCAGCCCCGGGGGTAGCGGAGCCTCCTACAATGAGCAGTTCTTC. Translated: CASSPGGSGASYNEQFF. This sequence joins TRBV9 and TRBJ2-1, with D possibly being TRBD2 (6 bases). Trimming left V 4 bases short and J 0 bases short, with 17 bases between. Germline lookup yields CDR1 SGDLS and CDR2 YYNGEE. The CDR3 extends over 17 amino acids.

The chain employs TRBV30 and TRBJ2-2; D is possibly TRBD1 (5 bases). Between the trimmed V and J ends, which lost 0 bases and 1 base, there was a span of 9 bases. The germline V gene has CDR1 GTSNPN and CDR2 SVGIG (reference sequence). CDR3 length: 15 residues. The CDR3 region has the DNA TGTGCCTGGAGTGTAGTGGGGCGGAACACCGGGGAGCTGTTTTTT. Translated: CAWSVVGRNTGELFF. The full variable domain, rest sourced from reference TRBV30 and TRBJ2-2, is SQTIHQWPATLVQPVGSPLSLECTVEGTSNPNLYWYRQAAGRGLQLLFYSVGIGQISSEVPQNLSASRPQDRQFILSSKKLLLSDSGFYLCAWSVVGRNTGELFFGEGSRLTVL.

This clone was detected once. The J gene is TRBJ2-1, the V gene TRBV28; perhaps TRBD2 as D (6 bases). The germline gives CDR1 MDHEN, CDR2 SYDVKM. Trimming removed 2 bases at V and 0 bases at J, with 17 bases between. The CDR3 loop spans 18 amino acids. DNA of the CDR3: TGTGCCAGCAGTTTAAGGGTGGGTGGAGGGAGCTCCTACAATGAGCAGTTCTTC. This encodes CASSLRVGGGSSYNEQFF.